The present TCR beta chain was sequenced within a study of OX40 agonist ivuxolimab in advanced cancers. Study at large: Two cutaneous melanoma patients and one hepatocellular carcinoma patient, three in all, had partial responses.

The CDR3 is 16 amino acids. J lost 6 bases, V lost 5 bases, and 10 bases had no gene match. The germline gives CDR1 SGHTA, CDR2 FQGNSA. Notes on the study in general: Partial responders treated at 0.1-3.0 mg/kg exhibited clonal expansion among the lowest measured. Still undetermined is the antigen specificity of the expanded peripheral T cells.

With baseline, cycle 4 day 1, and cycle 7 day 1 as timepoints, blood was sampled. Worth noting for this clone: As yet, its antigen is unknown.

Profiled with immunoSEQ multiplex PCR; TCRdb holds only in-frame clones, not every one. The top ten hold about 1.1% of the sample, which has about 71,000 clones, 86% seen once. The TCR originated in an adult with an advanced solid tumor such as melanoma, head and neck, liver or kidney cancer. The material was CD4+ or CD8+ T cells sorted from blood, obtained in a trial of the OX40 agonist ivuxolimab. The V call is TRBV7-2, the J call TRBJ2-3; 11 bases match TRBD2. The CDR3 nucleotides read TGTGCCAGCAGCCCGAGGACTAGCGGGCCAGTGGATACGCAGTATTTT. Protein: CASSPRTSGPVDTQYF. The full variable domain, in which reference TRBV7-2 and TRBJ2-3 provide the parts outside the CDR3, is GAGVSQSPSNKVTEKGKDVELRCDPISGHTALYWYRQSLGQGLEFLIYFQGNSAPDKSGLPSDRFSAERTGGSVSTLTIQRTQQEDSAVYLCASSPRTSGPVDTQYFGPGTRLTVL.